The 22 T cell receptor beta chains below were found in one sample sequenced in a study of post-analysis software for immune sequencing data. General observations from the study: A few TRBV segments occurring more often in patients than controls included TRBV5-6, TRBV5-1 and TRBV20-1.

Unique-molecular-identifier-tagged TCR beta cDNA libraries were used. TCRdb itself ran the PCR reads through MiXCR, one entry per CDR3 protein. The table lists hundreds of thousands of distinct CDR3 sequences, around 60% of them singletons. For these TCRs, the target antigens are not known. Sequencing input: blood. The receptors shown here come from a girl aged 2-10 years with multiple sclerosis.

This clonotype appeared once. This chain uses TRBV5-1 with TRBJ2-7; no clear D gene. In germline, CDR1 is SGHRS, CDR2 YFSETQ. The CDR3 is made up of 14 amino acids. Trimming removed 0 bases at V and 2 bases at J, with 9 bases between. In DNA, the CDR3 is TGCGCCAGCAGCTTGGAACAGCGAACCTACGAGCAGTACTTC. It encodes CASSLEQRTYEQYF.

This clonotype appeared a few times. The chain employs TRBV5-1 and TRBJ2-7; the D gene is possibly TRBD2 (6 bases). This CDR3 comprises 15 residues. V was shortened by 1 base and J by 2 bases, with 13 bases between the two germline ends. Germline V gene sequence: CDR1 SGHRS, CDR2 YFSETQ. The CDR3 region has the DNA TGCGCCAGCAGCTTGTCGGGTGGGAGGACCTACGAGCAGTACTTC. This sequence encodes CASSLSGGRTYEQYF.

V gene TRBV28 combines with J gene TRBJ2-1; D remains ambiguous. V lost 3 bases and J lost 1, with 19 bases in between. The CDR3 totals 18 residues. Germline CDR1 and CDR2: MDHEN and SYDVKM. CDR3 in amino acids: CASSFLMSSDQSYNEQFF. CDR3 DNA: TGTGCCAGCAGTTTTCTAATGAGTTCAGACCAGTCCTACAATGAGCAGTTCTTC.

The chain joins TRBV4-1 to TRBJ2-1; D is perhaps TRBD1 or TRBD2 (5 bases each). CDR1 MGHRA and CDR2 YSYEKL come from the germline V gene. Trimming stripped 1 base from V and 1 base from J, with 14 bases between. There are 17 residues in the CDR3. DNA of the CDR3: TGCGCCAGCAGCCAAGGCTGGGGGAGCGAATCCTACAATGAGCAGTTCTTC. Protein product: CASSQGWGSESYNEQFF.

This chain uses TRBV7-9 with TRBJ2-1; either TRBD1 or TRBD2 may supply D (5 bases each). CDR3 length: 12 residues. With 6 bases removed from V and 7 bases from J, the gap between germline ends came to 10 bases. Looked up from germline, CDR1 is SEHNR and CDR2 is FQNEAQ (reference sequence). The CDR3, as DNA: TGTGCCAGCAGAGCTGGGGGTAATGAGCAGTTCTTC. Translating it yields CASRAGGNEQFF.

This chain connects TRBV5-1 to TRBJ2-1; 7 nucleotides line up with TRBD2. The junction had 5 bases not matched to a gene; V was cut back by 3 bases and J by 2 bases. This CDR3 is built from 15 residues. The germline CDR1 and CDR2 sequences are SGHRS and YFSETQ. The CDR3 sequence: CASSSVAGAYNEQFF. DNA of the CDR3: TGCGCCAGCAGCTCCGTGGCGGGGGCCTACAATGAGCAGTTCTTC.

The J gene is TRBJ2-7, the V gene TRBV5-1; 7 bases map to TRBD2. Germline loops: CDR1 SGHRS, CDR2 YFSETQ. V trimming: 0 bases; J trimming: 0 bases; junction bases outside the gene matches: 6. The CDR3 has 16 amino acids. CDR3 coding DNA: TGCGCCAGCAGCTTGGGAGCTAGCGGACCCTCCTACGAGCAGTACTTC. Translation: CASSLGASGPSYEQYF. Full variable domain (outside the CDR3, taken from reference TRBV5-1 and TRBJ2-7): KAGVTQTPRYLIKTRGQQVTLSCSPISGHRSVSWYQQTPGQGLQFLFEYFSETQRNKGNFPGRFSGRQFSNSRSEMNVSTLELGDSALYLCASSLGASGPSYEQYFGPGTRLTVT.

This clonotype appeared once. J is TRBJ2-3 and V is TRBV14; 9 bases agree with TRBD1. The germline V gene has CDR1 SGHDN and CDR2 FVKESK. The ends lost 5 bases at V and 3 bases at J; junction bases unmatched: 9. CDR3 length equals 16 residues. The CDR3 sequence: CASSSLTGGLTDTQYF. The DNA of the CDR3 is TGTGCCAGCAGCTCCCTAACAGGGGGCTTAACAGATACGCAGTATTTT.

The chain combines TRBV6-5 with TRBJ1-1, with 7 positions matching TRBD1. J lost 5 bases, V lost 6 bases, and 9 bases had no gene match. The germline V gene has CDR1 MNHEY and CDR2 SVGAGI. The CDR3 sequence is 14 residues long. CDR3 region: CASRLGGVGTEAFF. DNA of the CDR3: TGTGCCAGCAGGTTAGGGGGCGTAGGAACTGAAGCTTTCTTT.

This chain uses TRBV7-9 with TRBJ2-5; 10 positions agree with TRBD2. Per germline, CDR1 SEHNR and CDR2 FQNEAQ (reference sequence). V was pared by 3 bases and J by 2 bases, with 6 bases of the junction left unmatched. CDR3 length: 16 amino acids. For the CDR3, the DNA is TGTGCCAGCAGCTTGAGGCTAGCGGGGGCTCAAGAGACCCAGTACTTC. This codes for CASSLRLAGAQETQYF.

The chain couples TRBV21-1 to TRBJ2-1; TRBD2 was called by the table and not checked on the DNA. TRBV21-1 is a pseudogene segment. The CDR3 has 17 residues. CDR3 loop: CASSETSGVSKYNEQFF. DNA for the CDR3: TGTGCCAGCAGCGAGACTAGCGGGGTCTCAAAGTACAATGAGCAGTTCTTC.

The CDR3 reads CASSSTPHGTANEKLFF. For the CDR3, the DNA is TGTGCCAGCAGCTCGACGCCTCACGGGACAGCAAATGAAAAACTGTTTTTT. The chain uses TRBV12-3 or TRBV12-4 and TRBJ1-4; 7 bases are a match to TRBD1. J was trimmed by 5 bases and V by 6 bases; bases with no gene match: 15. The CDR3 has 17 residues.

Points on this clonotype: Its ends do not fully match the called genes, so a read error is possible. J is TRBJ2-5 and V is TRBV20-1, with TRBD2 matching 8 bases. The germline CDR1 and CDR2 sequences are DFQATT and SNEGSKA (reference sequence). The CDR3 loop spans 16 amino acids. CDR3 nucleotide sequence: TGCAGTGCTAGAGATCTCGGGCGGGGGGAGGCAGAGACCCAGTGCTTC. It is translated as CSARDLGRGEAETQCF.

The chain couples TRBV27 to TRBJ2-3, with a tentative D call TRBD1 (6 bases). The V gene's germline CDR1 is MNHEY and CDR2 SMNVEV (reference sequence). With 3 bases removed from V and 2 bases from J, the gap between germline ends came to 12 bases. The CDR3 is 15 residues long. The DNA of the CDR3 is TGTGCCAGCAGTTTGCATACAGGGTCCACAGATACGCAGTATTTT. This codes for CASSLHTGSTDTQYF.

This chain joins TRBV10-2 and TRBJ2-6; TRBD1 matches 9 bases. Germline V gives CDR1 WSHSY, CDR2 SAAADI. With 7 bases clipped from V and 3 bases from J, the junction kept 10 bases outside the gene matches. The CDR3 is 17 amino acids. CDR3 protein: CASTMDRGDGGANVLTF. Written as DNA, the CDR3 is TGCGCCAGCACCATGGACAGGGGAGATGGTGGGGCCAACGTCCTGACTTTC.

The V and J genes are TRBV20-1 and TRBJ1-2; D unresolved. Germline-derived CDR1 and CDR2 are DFQATT and SNEGSKA (reference sequence). The ends were cut back, 3 bases at V and 2 bases at J, with 7 bases in the middle. This CDR3 region has 12 residues. CDR3 bases: TGCAGTGCTAGCGAGGGAAACTATGGCTACACCTTC. Its protein product is CSASEGNYGYTF.

This rearrangement joins TRBV15 to TRBJ2-1; TRBD2 matches at 14 bases. The CDR3 sequence is 16 residues long. Germline CDR1 and CDR2: LNHNV and YYDKDF (reference sequence). The V and J ends lost 2 bases and 6 bases, in that order; junction bases with no gene match: 3. CDR3 sequence: CATSRSGLAGGNEQFF. The CDR3 nucleotides are TGTGCCACCAGCAGATCCGGACTAGCGGGAGGCAATGAGCAGTTCTTC.

The chain recombines TRBV11-3 with TRBJ2-5; 13 nucleotides line up with TRBD2. The CDR3 consists of 17 residues. Germline CDR1 reads SGHNT; CDR2 reads YENEEA. J gave up 1 base and V 3 bases, and 5 bases lay outside the gene matches. CDR3 loop: CASSFGLAGASQETQYF. CDR3 nucleotides: TGTGCCAGCAGCTTCGGACTAGCGGGGGCCTCCCAAGAGACCCAGTACTTC.

This clonotype appeared a few times. V and J are TRBV20-1 and TRBJ2-1; TRBD1 might be the D (8 bases). The CDR3 is made up of 18 amino acids. Between the trimmed V and J ends, which lost 5 bases and 8 bases, there was a span of 31 bases. Germline CDR1 and CDR2: DFQATT and SNEGSKA (reference sequence). This CDR3 reads CSAAHGQGITGGSDEQFF. CDR3 in DNA: TGCAGTGCTGCCCACGGACAGGGAATTACGGGAGGATCCGATGAGCAGTTCTTC.

The V call is TRBV5-1, the J call TRBJ2-2; no reliable D call. This CDR3 has 17 residues. CDR1 and CDR2 from the germline V gene are SGHRS and YFSETQ. Trimming removed 1 base at V and 0 bases at J, with 13 bases between. CDR3 in amino acids: CASSLSFSDPNTGELFF. The CDR3, as DNA: TGCGCCAGCAGCTTGTCGTTCTCGGACCCGAACACCGGGGAGCTGTTTTTT.

The V call is TRBV12-3 or TRBV12-4, the J call TRBJ2-7, with 10 bases that match TRBD2. CDR3 length: 17 residues. With 7 bases clipped from V and 5 bases from J, the junction kept 17 bases outside the gene matches. As DNA, the CDR3 is TGTGCCAGCACACCCCACACCGGGACTAGCGTCATCGACGAGCAGTACTTC. Its protein product is CASTPHTGTSVIDEQYF.

The V call is TRBV12-3 or TRBV12-4, the J call TRBJ2-1; TRBD2 aligns across 8 bases. The CDR3 totals 14 residues. With 8 bases clipped from V and 4 bases from J, the junction kept 7 bases outside the gene matches. CDR3 DNA: TGTGCCAGCGCCCGGGGGGGATCTTACAATGAGCAGTTCTTC. Its translation: CASARGGSYNEQFF.